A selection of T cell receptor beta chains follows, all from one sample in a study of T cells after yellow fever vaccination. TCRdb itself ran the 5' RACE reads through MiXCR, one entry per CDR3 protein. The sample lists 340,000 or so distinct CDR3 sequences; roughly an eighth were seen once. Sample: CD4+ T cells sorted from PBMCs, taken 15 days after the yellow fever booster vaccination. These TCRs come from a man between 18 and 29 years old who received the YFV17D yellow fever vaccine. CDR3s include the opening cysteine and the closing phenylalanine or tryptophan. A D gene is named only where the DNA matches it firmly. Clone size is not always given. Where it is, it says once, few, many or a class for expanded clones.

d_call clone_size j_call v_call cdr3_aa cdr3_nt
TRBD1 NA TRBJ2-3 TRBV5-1 CASSGGTGEDTQYF TGCGCCAGCAGCGGGGGGACAGGGGAGGATACGCAGTATTTT
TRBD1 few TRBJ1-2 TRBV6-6 CASSRPPLTGNYGYTF TGTGCCAGCAGCCGACCACCCCTGACAGGGAACTATGGCTACACCTTC
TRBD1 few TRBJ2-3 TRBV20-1 CSASKQGTDTQYF TGCAGTGCTAGCAAACAGGGGACAGATACGCAGTATTTT
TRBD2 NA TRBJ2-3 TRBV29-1 CSVKRGGRTDTQYF TGCAGCGTGAAGCGGGGGGGACGCACAGATACGCAGTATTTT
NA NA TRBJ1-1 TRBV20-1 CSARRGGNAEAFF TGCAGTGCCAGGCGGGGTGGGAACGCTGAAGCTTTCTTT
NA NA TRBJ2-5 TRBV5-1 CASSQSGAETQYF TGCGCCAGCAGCCAATCGGGGGCAGAGACCCAGTACTTC
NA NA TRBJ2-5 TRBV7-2 CASSLATSTQETQYF TGTGCCAGCAGCCTCGCAACTAGCACCCAAGAGACCCAGTACTTC
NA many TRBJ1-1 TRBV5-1 CASSLPTLNTEAFF TGCGCCAGCAGCTTGCCGACTTTGAACACTGAAGCTTTCTTT
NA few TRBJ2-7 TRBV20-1 CSARVRGRDLGYEQYF TGCAGTGCTAGAGTTCGGGGCCGGGACCTCGGATACGAGCAGTACTTC
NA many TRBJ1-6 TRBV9 CASSVAATRYNSPLHF TGTGCCAGCAGCGTAGCGGCCACCCGATATAATTCACCCCTCCACTTT
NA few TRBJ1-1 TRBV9 CASSVEGYGTEAFF TGTGCCAGCAGCGTAGAAGGGTATGGCACTGAAGCTTTCTTT
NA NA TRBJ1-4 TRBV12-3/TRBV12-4 CASSLGTAFGKLFF TGTGCCAGCAGTTTGGGAACGGCTTTCGGAAAACTGTTTTTT
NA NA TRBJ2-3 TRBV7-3 CASSPSGRTSTDTQYF TGTGCCAGCAGTCCATCAGGTAGAACTAGCACAGATACGCAGTATTTT
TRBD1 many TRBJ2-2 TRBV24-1 CATSDGTGDTGELFF TGTGCCACCAGTGACGGGACAGGGGACACCGGGGAGCTGTTTTTT
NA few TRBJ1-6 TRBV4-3 CASSQDRGGGSYNSPLHF TGCGCCAGCAGCCAAGATCGGGGGGGTGGCTCCTATAATTCACCCCTCCACTTT
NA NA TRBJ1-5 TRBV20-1 CSARLRNNQPQHF TGCAGTGCTAGGCTCAGGAACAATCAGCCCCAGCATTTT
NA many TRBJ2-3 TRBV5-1 CASSWGGHRGTDTQYF TGCGCCAGCAGCTGGGGCGGGCATAGGGGCACAGATACGCAGTATTTT
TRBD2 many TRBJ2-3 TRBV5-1 CASSLTSDGYTQYF TGCGCCAGCAGCTTGACTAGCGACGGATATACGCAGTATTTT
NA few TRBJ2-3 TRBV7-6 CASSLWAGANTDTQYF TGTGCCAGCAGCTTATGGGCAGGAGCAAACACAGATACGCAGTATTTT
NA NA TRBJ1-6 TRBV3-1 CASSQGRNNSPLHF TGTGCCAGCAGCCAAGGAAGGAATAATTCACCCCTCCACTTT
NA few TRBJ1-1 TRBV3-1 CASTQGVGAAFF TGTGCCAGCACCCAGGGAGTTGGGGCCGCTTTCTTT
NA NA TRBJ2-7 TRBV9 CASSVSSAYEQYF TGTGCCAGCAGCGTAAGTTCGGCCTACGAGCAGTACTTC
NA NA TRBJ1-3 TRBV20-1 CSALTGTQLNTIYF TGCAGTGCTTTGACCGGGACCCAATTAAACACCATATATTTT
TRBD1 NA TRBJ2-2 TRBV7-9 CASSRGTGSTGELFF TGTGCCAGCAGCAGGGGGACAGGGTCTACAGGGGAGCTGTTTTTT
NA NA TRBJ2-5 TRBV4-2 CASSQEARRFETQYF TGTGCCAGCAGCCAAGAGGCCAGACGTTTCGAGACCCAGTACTTC
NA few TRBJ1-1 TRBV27 CASSSRDNTEAFF TGTGCCAGCAGTTCGCGGGACAACACTGAAGCTTTCTTT
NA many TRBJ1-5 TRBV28 CASSLYRQPQHF TGTGCCAGCAGTTTATACCGTCAGCCCCAGCATTTT
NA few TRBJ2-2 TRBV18 CASSQIEDTGELFF TGTGCCAGCTCACAAATAGAAGACACCGGGGAGCTGTTTTTT
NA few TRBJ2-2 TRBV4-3 CASSQDKGGTGELFF TGCGCCAGCAGCCAAGACAAGGGCGGCACCGGGGAGCTGTTTTTT
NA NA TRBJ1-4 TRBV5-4 CASSLAPGEANEKLFF TGTGCCAGCAGCTTGGCCCCGGGGGAGGCTAATGAAAAACTGTTTTTT
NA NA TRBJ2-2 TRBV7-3 CASSLTHSNTGELFF TGTGCCAGCAGCTTAACTCATTCGAACACCGGGGAGCTGTTTTTT
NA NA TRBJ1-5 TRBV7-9 CASSLGFETNQPQHF TGTGCCAGCAGCTTAGGTTTCGAGACCAATCAGCCCCAGCATTTT
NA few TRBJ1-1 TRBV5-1 CASSLGTGRAEAFF TGCGCCAGCAGCTTGGGCACAGGGAGGGCTGAAGCTTTCTTT
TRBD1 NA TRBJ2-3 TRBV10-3 CAISQQGETDTQYF TGTGCCATCAGTCAACAGGGGGAGACAGATACGCAGTATTTT
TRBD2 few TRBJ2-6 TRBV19 CATRAGGAPGANVLTF TGTGCCACAAGGGCCGGGGGGGCGCCAGGGGCCAACGTCCTGACTTTC
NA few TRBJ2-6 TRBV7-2 CASSFWSSSGANVLTF TGTGCCAGCAGCTTTTGGTCGAGCTCTGGGGCCAACGTCCTGACTTTC